The present T cell receptor beta chain was sequenced within a study of OX40 agonist ivuxolimab in advanced cancers. Across the study: Earlier anti-PD-1, anti-PD-L1 or anti-CTLA-4 therapy was permitted; around 40% had received some.

At baseline, cycle 4 day 1, and cycle 7 day 1, blood was sampled. On this clone: Its antigen remains unidentified.

Study outcomes and limitations: Several nonresponders also turned out to have low normalized T-cell clonal expansion. Dose levels from 0.1 to 3.0 mg/kg saw CD4+ and CD8+ blood T cells expand clonally by week 6.

TCRdb's table, derived via immunoSEQ multiplex PCR, lists solely in-frame clones and lacks some. The sample yields tens of thousands of clones, just over 90% seen once. Sequences were derived from CD4+ or CD8+ T cells sorted from blood, sampled in a trial of the OX40 agonist ivuxolimab. This receptor was taken from an adult with an advanced solid tumor such as melanoma, head and neck, liver or kidney cancer.

CDR3 sequence (DNA): TGTGCCAGCAGCGCTAGCGGGAGAGCAGATACGCAGTATTTT. It is translated as CASSASGRADTQYF. The chain uses TRBV7-9 and TRBJ2-3; 10 bases agree with TRBD2. CDR3 length: 14 amino acids. J lost 4 bases, V lost 5 bases, and 3 bases had no gene match. CDR1 is SEHNR and CDR2 is FQNEAQ in the germline V gene (reference sequence).